This TCR beta chain was captured in a study of blood T cell repertoires in COVID-19. Across the whole study: From the United States, Italy and Spain came samples of acute and convalescent COVID-19. Sources were T cells, B-cell-depleted T cells, or PBMCs; the material itself was cDNA or gDNA.

Per the authors' pipeline: Scientists estimated how many nucleated cells there were by amplifying reference gene primers. The data were produced by immunoSEQ multiplex PCR, yet TCRdb's version contains in-frame clones alone and is incomplete. V and J calls and clone size are given by that table; D and trimming were obtained from the DNA. The top ten hold 20% to 30% of the sample, which has fewer than 65,000 clones, 79% seen once. The TCR sequence derives from a man in his 70s with acute or convalescent COVID-19. Sequences were obtained from peripheral blood.

The CDR3 here is CASSSRGQPQHF. CDR3 DNA sequence: TGTGCCAGCAGTTCTCGCGGTCAGCCCCAGCATTTT. The chain links TRBV12-3 or TRBV12-4 to TRBJ1-5; D is unclear. Trimming cost V 4 bases and J 6 bases, with 7 bases left between them. This CDR3 has 12 amino acids.